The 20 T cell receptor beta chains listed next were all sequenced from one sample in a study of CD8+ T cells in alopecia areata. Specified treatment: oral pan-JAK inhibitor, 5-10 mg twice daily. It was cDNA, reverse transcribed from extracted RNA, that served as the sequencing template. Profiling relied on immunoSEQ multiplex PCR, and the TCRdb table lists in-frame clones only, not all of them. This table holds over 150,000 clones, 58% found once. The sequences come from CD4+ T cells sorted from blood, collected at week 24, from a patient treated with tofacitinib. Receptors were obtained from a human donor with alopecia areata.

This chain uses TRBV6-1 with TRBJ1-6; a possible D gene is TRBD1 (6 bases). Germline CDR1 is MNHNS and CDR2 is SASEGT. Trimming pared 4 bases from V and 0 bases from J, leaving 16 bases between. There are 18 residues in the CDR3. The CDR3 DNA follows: TGTGCCAGCAGTGCGTCGGGACAATCGAGCTCCTATAATTCACCCCTCCACTTT. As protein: CASSASGQSSSYNSPLHF.

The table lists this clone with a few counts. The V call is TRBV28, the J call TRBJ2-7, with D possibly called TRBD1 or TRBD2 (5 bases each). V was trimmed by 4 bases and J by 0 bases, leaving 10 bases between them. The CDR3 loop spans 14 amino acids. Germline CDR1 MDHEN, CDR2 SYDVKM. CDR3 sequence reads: CASSYGTLSYEQYF. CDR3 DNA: TGTGCCAGCAGTTATGGGACGCTCTCCTACGAGCAGTACTTC.

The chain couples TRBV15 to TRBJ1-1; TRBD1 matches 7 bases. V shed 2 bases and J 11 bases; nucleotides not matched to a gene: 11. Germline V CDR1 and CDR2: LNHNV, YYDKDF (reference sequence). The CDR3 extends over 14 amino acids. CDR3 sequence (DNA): TGTGCCACCAGCAGACCTCTGACAGGGATAGGGGCTTTCTTT. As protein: CATSRPLTGIGAFF.

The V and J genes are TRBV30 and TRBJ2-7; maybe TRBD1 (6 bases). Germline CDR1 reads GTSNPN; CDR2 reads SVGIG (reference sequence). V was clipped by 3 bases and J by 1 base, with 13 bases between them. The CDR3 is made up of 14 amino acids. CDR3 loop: CAWRAGQGSYEQYF. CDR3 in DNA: TGTGCCTGGAGGGCTGGGCAGGGGTCCTACGAGCAGTACTTC. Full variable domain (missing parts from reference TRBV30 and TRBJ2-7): SQTIHQWPATLVQPVGSPLSLECTVEGTSNPNLYWYRQAAGRGLQLLFYSVGIGQISSEVPQNLSASRPQDRQFILSSKKLLLSDSGFYLCAWRAGQGSYEQYFGPGTRLTVT.

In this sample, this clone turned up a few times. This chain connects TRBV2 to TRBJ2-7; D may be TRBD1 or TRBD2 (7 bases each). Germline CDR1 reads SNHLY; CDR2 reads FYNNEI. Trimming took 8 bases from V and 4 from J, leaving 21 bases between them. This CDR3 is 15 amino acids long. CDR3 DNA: TGTGCCAGCGTAGAAAGCGGGACAGTTCCTTACGAGCAGTACTTC. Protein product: CASVESGTVPYEQYF.

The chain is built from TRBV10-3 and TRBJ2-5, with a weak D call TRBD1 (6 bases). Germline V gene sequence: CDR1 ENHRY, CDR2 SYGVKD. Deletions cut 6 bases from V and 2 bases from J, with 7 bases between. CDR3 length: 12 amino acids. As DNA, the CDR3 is TGTGCCATCAGAGACAGGCAAGAGACCCAGTACTTC. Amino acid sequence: CAIRDRQETQYF.

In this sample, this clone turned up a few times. Here the CDR3 DNA reads TGTGCCAGCAGTCTCCGGGACACAGACACAGATACGCAGTATTTT. Its protein is CASSLRDTDTDTQYF. The chain couples TRBV25-1 to TRBJ2-3; tentatively, D is TRBD1 (6 bases). Germline loops: CDR1 MGHDK, CDR2 SYGVNS. V was shortened by 5 bases and J by 2 bases, with 14 bases between the two germline ends. The CDR3 sequence is 15 residues long. The whole variable domain, filled in from reference TRBV25-1 and TRBJ2-3, reads EADIYQTPRYLVIGTGKKITLECSQTMGHDKMYWYQQDPGMELHLIHYSYGVNSTEKGDLSSESTVSRIRTEHFPLTLESARPSHTSQYLCASSLRDTDTDTQYFGPGTRLTVL.

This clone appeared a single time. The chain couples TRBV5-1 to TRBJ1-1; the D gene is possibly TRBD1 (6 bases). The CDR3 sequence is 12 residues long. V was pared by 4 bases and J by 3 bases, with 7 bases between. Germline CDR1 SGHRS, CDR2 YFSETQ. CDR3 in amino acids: CASSEGDTEAFF. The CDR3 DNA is TGCGCCAGCAGCGAGGGGGACACTGAAGCTTTCTTT.

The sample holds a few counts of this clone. The CDR3 protein is CASSLRQENTEAFF. CDR3 coding DNA: TGTGCCAGCAGCTTAAGGCAGGAGAACACTGAAGCTTTCTTT. J is TRBJ1-1 and V is TRBV7-6; D call uncertain. The V and J ends lost 2 bases and 1 base respectively, with 8 bases between them. Per the germline V gene, CDR1 is SGHVS and CDR2 is FNYEAQ. This CDR3 spans 14 amino acids. Based on the CDR3 plus reference TRBV7-6 and TRBJ1-1, the full variable domain is GAGVSQSPRYKVTKRGQDVALRCDPISGHVSLYWYRQALGQGPEFLTYFNYEAQQDKSGLPNDRFSAERPEGSISTLTIQRTEQRDSAMYRCASSLRQENTEAFFGQGTRLTVV.

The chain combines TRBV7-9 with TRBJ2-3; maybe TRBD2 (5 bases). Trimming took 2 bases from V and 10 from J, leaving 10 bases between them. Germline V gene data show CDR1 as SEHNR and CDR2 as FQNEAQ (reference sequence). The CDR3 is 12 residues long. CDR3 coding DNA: TGTGCCAGCAGCTTACTTGGAGGTGCGCAGTATTTT. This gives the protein CASSLLGGAQYF.

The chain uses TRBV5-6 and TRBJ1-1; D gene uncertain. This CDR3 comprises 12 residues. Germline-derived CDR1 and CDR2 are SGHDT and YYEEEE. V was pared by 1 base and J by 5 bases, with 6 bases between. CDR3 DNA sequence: TGTGCCAGCAGCTTGTTGAGAACTGAAGCTTTCTTT. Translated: CASSLLRTEAFF.

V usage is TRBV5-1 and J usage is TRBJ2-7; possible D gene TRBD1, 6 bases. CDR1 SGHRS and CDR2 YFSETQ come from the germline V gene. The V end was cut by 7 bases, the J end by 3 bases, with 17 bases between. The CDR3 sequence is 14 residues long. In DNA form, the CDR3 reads TGCGCCAGCCCCCTGGGACAACTCAGCTACGAGCAGTACTTC. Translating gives CASPLGQLSYEQYF.

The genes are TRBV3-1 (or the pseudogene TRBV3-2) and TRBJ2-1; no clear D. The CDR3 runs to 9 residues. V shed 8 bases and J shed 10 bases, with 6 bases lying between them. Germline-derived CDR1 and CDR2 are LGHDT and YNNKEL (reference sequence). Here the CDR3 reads CASPKEQFF. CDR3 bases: TGTGCCAGCCCAAAGGAGCAGTTCTTC.

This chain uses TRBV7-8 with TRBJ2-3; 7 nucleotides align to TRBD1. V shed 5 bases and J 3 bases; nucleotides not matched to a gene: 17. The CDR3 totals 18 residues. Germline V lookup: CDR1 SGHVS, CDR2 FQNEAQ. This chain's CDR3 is CASSIIHRDSFPTDTQYF. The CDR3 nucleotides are TGTGCCAGCAGCATTATCCACCGGGACAGCTTTCCTACAGATACGCAGTATTTT.

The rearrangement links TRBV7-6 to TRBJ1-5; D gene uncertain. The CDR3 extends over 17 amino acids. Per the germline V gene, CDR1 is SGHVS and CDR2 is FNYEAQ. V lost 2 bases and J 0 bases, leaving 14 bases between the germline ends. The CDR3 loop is CASSLYPITNSNQPQHF. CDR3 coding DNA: TGTGCCAGCAGCTTATACCCCATTACCAATAGCAATCAGCCCCAGCATTTT. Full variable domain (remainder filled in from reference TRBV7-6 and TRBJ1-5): GAGVSQSPRYKVTKRGQDVALRCDPISGHVSLYWYRQALGQGPEFLTYFNYEAQQDKSGLPNDRFSAERPEGSISTLTIQRTEQRDSAMYRCASSLYPITNSNQPQHFGDGTRLSIL.

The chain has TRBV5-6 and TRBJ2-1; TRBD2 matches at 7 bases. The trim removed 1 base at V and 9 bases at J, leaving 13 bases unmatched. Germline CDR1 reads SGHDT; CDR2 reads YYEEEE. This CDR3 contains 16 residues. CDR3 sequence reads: CASSLLRGRSLGEQFF. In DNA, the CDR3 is TGTGCCAGCAGCTTGCTTCGCGGGAGATCTCTTGGTGAGCAGTTCTTC.

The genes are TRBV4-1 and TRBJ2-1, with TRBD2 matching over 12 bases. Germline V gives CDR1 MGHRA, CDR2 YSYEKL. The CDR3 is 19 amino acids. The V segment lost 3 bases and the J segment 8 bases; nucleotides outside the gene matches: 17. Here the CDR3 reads CASSHAPGLAGGPLYEQFF. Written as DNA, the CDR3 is TGCGCCAGCAGCCATGCCCCAGGGCTAGCGGGGGGGCCTCTCTATGAGCAGTTCTTC.

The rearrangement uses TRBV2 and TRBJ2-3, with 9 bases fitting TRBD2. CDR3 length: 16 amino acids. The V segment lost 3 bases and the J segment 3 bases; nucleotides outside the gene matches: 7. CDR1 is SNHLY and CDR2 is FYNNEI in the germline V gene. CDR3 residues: CASSDFGGRATDTQYF. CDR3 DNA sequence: TGTGCCAGCAGTGATTTCGGCGGGAGGGCGACAGATACGCAGTATTTT.

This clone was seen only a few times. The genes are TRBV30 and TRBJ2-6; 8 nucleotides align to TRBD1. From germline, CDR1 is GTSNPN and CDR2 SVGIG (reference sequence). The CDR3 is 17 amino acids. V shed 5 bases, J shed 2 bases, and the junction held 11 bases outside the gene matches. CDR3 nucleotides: TGTGCCTGGTGTCCGAGACAGGGGTCCCCTGGGGCCAACGTCCTGACTTTC. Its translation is CAWCPRQGSPGANVLTF.

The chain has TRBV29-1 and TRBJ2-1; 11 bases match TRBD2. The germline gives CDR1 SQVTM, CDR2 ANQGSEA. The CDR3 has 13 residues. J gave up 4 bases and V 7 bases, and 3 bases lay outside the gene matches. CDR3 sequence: CSARLAGYNEQFF. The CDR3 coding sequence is TGCAGCGCCAGACTAGCGGGGTACAATGAGCAGTTCTTC.